Here is one T cell receptor (beta chain) with its context. Its antigen is unknown. Trimming stripped 5 bases from V and 1 base from J, with 14 bases between. The V gene's germline CDR1 is LNHDA and CDR2 SQIVND (reference sequence). This CDR3 region has 15 residues. These data come from a study of shared clonotypes between healthy human individuals. Study-wide results and caveats: Having only a few donors restricted how much genetic and exposure-history diversity was captured. Estimated richness was generally greater in naive than memory subsets.

Method: immunoSEQ multiplex PCR; TCRdb's copy keeps in-frame clones and lacks some. The sample holds fewer than 200,000 clones, 90% to 95% seen once. The specimen was naive CD4+ T cells sorted from blood. Indicated subset: CD45RA+ positively selected. The chain combines TRBV19 with TRBJ1-1, with D tentatively TRBD1 (5 bases). This receptor was taken from a woman aged 30 to 39 in good health. The chain's CDR3 is CASSSPGRANTEAFF. As DNA, the CDR3 is TGTGCCAGTAGTTCACCGGGCAGGGCGAACACTGAAGCTTTCTTT.